The clone carrying this TCR beta chain was observed at least ten times. The target antigen is unknown. TCRdb processed the multiplex PCR reads anew with MiXCR; each CDR3 protein has one entry. Here the sample spans about 130,000 distinct CDR3 sequences, more than 20% being singletons. Axillary draining lymph nodes of breast cancer patients supplied the node samples. This sample is drawn from a study of breast tumors, draining lymph nodes, adjacent tissues. General observations from the study: Tumor TCR diversity was below lymph nodes but above nontumor tissue. Most tumor T cells seemingly derive from lymph node, then expand in tumor. Luminal-like breast cancer showed significantly greater tumor-nontumor repertoire similarity than basal-like breast cancer did.

The CDR3 is 14 residues long. CDR1 is SGHRS and CDR2 is YFSETQ in the germline V gene. V lost 0 bases and J 6 bases, leaving 13 bases between the germline ends. The TCR was taken from a female donor with breast cancer. Some clones in this sample may be carry-over from other donors' samples. The J gene is TRBJ2-7, the V gene TRBV5-1, with D tentatively TRBD1 (7 bases). The material sequenced was axillary lymph node tissue. CDR3 DNA sequence: TGCGCCAGCAGCTTGGCCAGGGGGGTAGTCGAGCAGTACTTC. Protein sequence: CASSLARGVVEQYF.